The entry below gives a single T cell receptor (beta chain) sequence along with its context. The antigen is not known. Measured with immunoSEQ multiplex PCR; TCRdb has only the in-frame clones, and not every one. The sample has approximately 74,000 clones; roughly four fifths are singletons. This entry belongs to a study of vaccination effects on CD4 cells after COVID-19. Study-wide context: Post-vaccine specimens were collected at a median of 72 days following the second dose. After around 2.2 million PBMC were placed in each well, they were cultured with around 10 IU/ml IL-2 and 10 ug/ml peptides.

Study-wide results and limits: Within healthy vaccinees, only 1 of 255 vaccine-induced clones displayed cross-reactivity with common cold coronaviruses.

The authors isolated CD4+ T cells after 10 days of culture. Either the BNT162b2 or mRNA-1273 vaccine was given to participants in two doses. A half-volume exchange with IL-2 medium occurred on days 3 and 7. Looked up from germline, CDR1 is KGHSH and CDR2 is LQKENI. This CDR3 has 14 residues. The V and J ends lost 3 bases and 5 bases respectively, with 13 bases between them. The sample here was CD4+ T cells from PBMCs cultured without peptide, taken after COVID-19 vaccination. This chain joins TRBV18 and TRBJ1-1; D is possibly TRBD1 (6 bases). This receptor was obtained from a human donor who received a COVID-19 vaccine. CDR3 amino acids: CASSPGGGRTEAFF. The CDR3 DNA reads TGTGCCAGCTCACCTGGGGGGGGGCGGACTGAAGCTTTCTTT. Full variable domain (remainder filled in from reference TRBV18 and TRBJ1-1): NAGVMQNPRHLVRRRGQEARLRCSPMKGHSHVYWYRQLPEEGLKFMVYLQKENIIDESGMPKERFSAEFPKEGPSILRIQQVVRGDSAAYFCASSPGGGRTEAFFGQGTRLTVV.